This passage covers 15 T cell receptor beta chains from one sample sequenced in a study of cytomegalovirus exposure and HLA in healthy donors (TCRdb year 2017). The library was obtained by the immunoSEQ multiplex PCR assay. A mixture of 60 forward primers for TCR Vbeta segments and 13 reverse primers for TCR Jbeta segments was used in the multiplex PCR. This immuneACCESS table, as held by TCRdb, lists in-frame sequences with V and J called but not all clones. Of the missing ones, under half trace to an unresolved V gene in checked studies; the others have no known cause. The sample has some 200,000 clones on record, roughly 80% of them singletons. Clones ranked in the top ten supply over 1.5% of the sample. Sequenced: PBMCs. Receptor source: a man aged 45-60 years in good health and CMV-seronegative.

The chain recombines TRBV7-2 with TRBJ2-3; 14 bases line up with TRBD2. Germline-derived CDR1 and CDR2 are SGHTA and FQGNSA. J was trimmed by 0 bases and V by 4 bases; bases with no gene match: 3. This CDR3 is built from 17 residues. CDR3: CASSSRLAGGSTDTQYF. Written as DNA, the CDR3 is TGTGCCAGCAGCTCCCGACTAGCGGGGGGGAGCACAGATACGCAGTATTTT.

This clone was seen a few times. V is TRBV4-3 and J is TRBJ1-1, with D unclear. With 4 bases removed from V and 0 bases from J, the gap between germline ends came to 12 bases. CDR1 and CDR2 (germline): LGHNA, YSLEER. This CDR3 is built from 15 residues. The CDR3 sequence: CASSPGYGMNTEAFF. CDR3 DNA: TGCGCCAGCAGCCCGGGGTATGGAATGAACACTGAAGCTTTCTTT.

The J gene is TRBJ2-5, the V gene TRBV13; perhaps TRBD1 as D (5 bases). CDR3 length: 13 amino acids. The germline V and J ends were trimmed by 3 bases and 7 bases, with 12 bases remaining between them. Germline CDR1 PRHDT, CDR2 FYEKMQ (reference sequence). The CDR3 coding sequence is TGTGCCAGCAGCTTTCACAGGCCAGGGACCCAGTACTTC. Its protein is CASSFHRPGTQYF.

The gene calls are TRBV5-5 and TRBJ2-6; possible D gene TRBD1, 5 bases. CDR3 length: 19 amino acids. The germline V and J ends were trimmed by 2 bases and 0 bases, with 18 bases remaining between them. CDR1 SGHKS and CDR2 YYEKEE come from the germline V gene (reference sequence). Here the CDR3 reads CASSLKGQGPLSGANVLTF. In nucleotides, the CDR3 is TGTGCCAGCAGCTTAAAGGGCCAGGGCCCCCTCTCTGGGGCCAACGTCCTGACTTTC.

The chain recombines TRBV29-1 with TRBJ2-5; D possibly corresponds to TRBD2 (7 bases). The CDR3 spans 13 residues. Germline loops: CDR1 SQVTM, CDR2 ANQGSEA. Deletions cut 3 bases from V and 5 bases from J, with 13 bases between. CDR3 residues: CSVERGLLETQYF. The CDR3 nucleotides read TGCAGCGTTGAGCGGGGGCTCTTGGAGACCCAGTACTTC. The full variable domain, its missing parts supplied by reference TRBV29-1 and TRBJ2-5, is SAVISQKPSRDICQRGTSLTIQCQVDSQVTMMFWYRQQPGQSLTLIATANQGSEATYESGFVIDKFPISRPNLTFSTLTVSNMSPEDSSIYLCSVERGLLETQYFGPGTRLLVL.

V is TRBV4-1 and J is TRBJ2-1; TRBD2 agrees at 8 bases. There are 17 residues in the CDR3. Germline V gene data show CDR1 as MGHRA and CDR2 as YSYEKL. V gave up 2 bases and J gave up 6 bases; unmatched junction bases: 12. The CDR3 bases are TGCGCCAGCAGCCAACCGCCGGGGCGGGAGGTCTCCAATGAGCAGTTCTTC. Protein: CASSQPPGREVSNEQFF.

Only a few counts were recorded for this clone. The V and J genes are TRBV6-1 and TRBJ1-5; a possible D gene is TRBD1 (6 bases). V lost 5 bases and J 3 bases, leaving 14 bases between the germline ends. Germline V gene data show CDR1 as MNHNS and CDR2 as SASEGT. The CDR3 consists of 15 residues. CDR3 sequence (DNA): TGTGCCAGCAGTCTGATCGAGGGGGTCAATCAGCCCCAGCATTTT. Encoded protein: CASSLIEGVNQPQHF.

This chain uses TRBV28 with TRBJ2-1; TRBD2 agrees at 14 bases. This CDR3 has 17 amino acids. The V segment lost 5 bases and the J segment 4 bases; nucleotides outside the gene matches: 7. The germline V gene has CDR1 MDHEN and CDR2 SYDVKM. CDR3 coding DNA: TGTGCCAGCAGTCCCCCGGGACTAGCGGGGGATTACAATGAGCAGTTCTTC. Residues: CASSPPGLAGDYNEQFF.

This sequence joins TRBV13 and TRBJ2-3; TRBD2 might be the D (7 bases). CDR1 is PRHDT, CDR2 FYEKMQ, per germline (reference sequence). Trimming shortened V by 4 bases and J by 0 bases, and 20 bases separated the two germline ends. The CDR3 extends over 18 amino acids. The CDR3 sequence is CASSSVKRGRGSTDTQYF. The CDR3 bases are TGTGCCAGCAGCTCCGTCAAACGGGGGAGGGGGAGCACAGATACGCAGTATTTT.

J is TRBJ1-1 and V is TRBV6-1; 7 nucleotides agree with TRBD1. Trimming removed 3 bases from V and 4 bases from J; junction bases left unmatched: 2. The CDR3 sequence is 13 residues long. Germline CDR1 and CDR2: MNHNS and SASEGT. This chain's CDR3 is CASSDRGLTEAFF. CDR3 nucleotides: TGTGCCAGCAGTGATAGGGGGCTCACTGAAGCTTTCTTT.

The CDR3 sequence is CASSLSIGGSSYNEQFF. CDR3 sequence (DNA): TGCGCCAGCAGCTTGAGTATAGGCGGGAGCTCCTACAATGAGCAGTTCTTC. The J gene is TRBJ2-1, the V gene TRBV5-1, with 7 positions matching TRBD2. Per the germline V gene, CDR1 is SGHRS and CDR2 is YFSETQ. With 1 base clipped from V and 0 bases from J, the junction kept 7 bases outside the gene matches. This CDR3 is built from 17 residues.

This clone was picked up one time. The V call is TRBV7-2, the J call TRBJ2-1, with D maybe TRBD2 (6 bases). From germline, CDR1 is SGHTA and CDR2 FQGNSA. The CDR3 consists of 15 residues. V lost 3 bases and J 7 bases, leaving 16 bases between the germline ends. The CDR3 here is CASSLDYRTLNEQFF. CDR3 nucleotides: TGTGCCAGCAGCTTGGACTACCGGACTTTGAATGAGCAGTTCTTC.

To note about this clone: One junction end disagrees with the germline gene, perhaps due to a read error. The chain has TRBV2 and TRBJ1-4; 7 bases are a match to TRBD1. The CDR3 runs 11 residues. Germline V gene data show CDR1 as SNHLY and CDR2 as FYNNEI. The CDR3 region has the DNA TGTGCCAGCAGTGTGGGACAGATCCCCGTTTTT. It encodes CASSVGQIPVF.

This sequence joins TRBV11-1 and TRBJ2-5; 8 bases fit TRBD1. V trimming: 5 bases; J trimming: 2 bases; junction bases outside the gene matches: 1. The V gene's germline CDR1 is SGHAT and CDR2 FQDESV (reference sequence). CDR3 size: 13 residues. The CDR3, as DNA: TGTGCCAGCAGCAGGGACAGGCAAGAGACCCAGTACTTC. The encoded protein is CASSRDRQETQYF.

This clone was seen just once. This rearrangement joins TRBV6-5 to TRBJ2-3; 13 bases are a match to TRBD2. V shed 4 bases and J 2 bases; nucleotides not matched to a gene: 3. The CDR3 has 16 residues. Germline V lookup: CDR1 MNHEY, CDR2 SVGAGI. The CDR3 coding sequence is TGTGCCAGCAGTTTAACTAGCGGGAGGGACACAGATACGCAGTATTTT. Protein product: CASSLTSGRDTDTQYF.